This entry lists 19 T cell receptor beta chains sequenced from one sample in a study of Graves' ophthalmopathy and Graves' hyperthyroidism. RNA transcripts served as template for amplifying TCR beta CDR3 sequences. The authors performed first-round RT-PCR with HTBI primers and then a second-round multiplex PCR. TCRdb reprocessed the multiplex PCR reads via MiXCR and lists one record per CDR3 protein. The profile shows some 380,000 distinct CDR3 sequences, 15% of them singletons. The sample was peripheral blood. The receptors originated from a woman between 18 and 29 years old with stable Graves' hyperthyroidism.

This clonotype was counted at least ten times. The chain links TRBV20-1 to TRBJ2-7, with D tentatively TRBD1 (6 bases). The CDR3 contains 15 residues. Trimming took off 5 bases at V and 5 bases at J, with 22 bases between the two ends. The V gene's germline CDR1 is DFQATT and CDR2 SNEGSKA (reference sequence). The CDR3 nucleotides read TGCAGTGCTCGCCCGACTACAGGGAAGTACCACGAGCAGTACTTC. Protein sequence: CSARPTTGKYHEQYF.

The J gene is TRBJ2-6, the V gene TRBV15; tentative D call: TRBD2 (5 bases). This CDR3 spans 16 amino acids. Germline V lookup: CDR1 LNHNV, CDR2 YYDKDF (reference sequence). V lost 1 base and J 2 bases, leaving 9 bases between the germline ends. This chain's CDR3 is CATSRGWGAGANVLTF. In nucleotides, the CDR3 is TGTGCCACCAGCAGAGGGTGGGGAGCTGGGGCCAACGTCCTGACTTTC.

This clonotype was seen ten or more times. One end of the junction does not line up with germline, which may come from a read error. V usage is TRBV24-1 and J usage is TRBJ2-6; D is possibly TRBD1 (5 bases). Per germline, CDR1 KGHDR and CDR2 SFDVKD. This CDR3 is built from 18 residues. CDR3 loop: CASSGAEHKGSGANVLTF. The CDR3, as DNA: TGTGCCTCCAGTGGGGCTGAGCATAAAGGCTCTGGGGCCAACGTCCTGACTTTC.

This clonotype was counted many times. The rearrangement links TRBV6-2 or TRBV6-3 to TRBJ1-5, with D tentatively TRBD1 (5 bases). From germline, CDR1 is MNHEY and CDR2 SVGEGT. The germline V and J ends were trimmed by 8 bases and 5 bases, with 16 bases remaining between them. CDR3 length equals 14 residues. CDR3 sequence reads: CASSQWGGDQPQHF. As DNA, the CDR3 is TGTGCCAGCTCCCAGTGGGGGGGGGATCAGCCCCAGCATTTT.

This clonotype was seen a handful of times. This chain joins TRBV20-1 and TRBJ1-5; unclear D gene. CDR1 is DFQATT, CDR2 SNEGSKA, per germline (reference sequence). The CDR3 sequence is 13 residues long. The germline V and J ends were trimmed by 5 bases and 3 bases, with 11 bases remaining between them. The CDR3 sequence: CSARVSLNQPQHF. DNA of the CDR3: TGCAGTGCTCGGGTCTCTCTCAATCAGCCCCAGCATTTT.

This clonotype appeared many times. J is TRBJ1-1 and V is TRBV19; D possibly corresponds to TRBD1 (6 bases). Germline V gene lookup returns CDR1 LNHDA and CDR2 SQIVND (reference sequence). Trimming removed 4 bases from V and 1 base from J, with 10 bases in between. CDR3 size: 14 residues. The chain's CDR3 is CASSNRDTNTEAFF. CDR3 bases: TGTGCCAGTAGTAACCGGGACACGAACACTGAAGCTTTCTTT.

This clonotype was seen many times. The CDR3 sequence: CASSWVRGVGNQPQHF. In DNA, the CDR3 is TGTGCCAGCAGTTGGGTCAGAGGAGTGGGCAATCAGCCCCAGCATTTT. This rearrangement joins TRBV6-5 to TRBJ1-5; D remains ambiguous. Germline V gene data show CDR1 as MNHEY and CDR2 as SVGAGI. The CDR3 covers 16 residues. V gave up 4 bases and J gave up 2 bases, with 15 bases separating them.

In its sample, this clonotype was seen many times. This rearrangement joins TRBV5-1 to TRBJ1-1; no firm D call. The CDR3 spans 16 residues. V lost 2 bases and J 4 bases, leaving 18 bases between the germline ends. Per the germline V gene, CDR1 is SGHRS and CDR2 is YFSETQ. CDR3 sequence reads: CASSLVAAGEGTEAFF. CDR3 coding DNA: TGCGCCAGCAGCTTAGTTGCAGCGGGCGAGGGCACTGAAGCTTTCTTT.

In its sample, this clonotype was seen many times. This chain joins TRBV4-1 and TRBJ1-1, with 7 bases identical to TRBD1. The junction had 8 bases not matched to a gene; V was cut back by 1 base and J by 6 bases. CDR1 MGHRA and CDR2 YSYEKL come from the germline V gene. There are 15 residues in the CDR3. In DNA form, the CDR3 reads TGCGCCAGCAGCCAAGTACAGGGGATAGGCGCTGAAGCTTTCTTT. It codes for CASSQVQGIGAEAFF.

This clonotype was picked up many times. This chain joins TRBV13 and TRBJ1-6; 9 bases agree with TRBD1. In germline, CDR1 is PRHDT, CDR2 FYEKMQ (reference sequence). V trimming: 4 bases; J trimming: 8 bases; junction bases outside the gene matches: 3. The CDR3 spans 14 residues. CDR3 DNA sequence: TGTGCCAGCAGCTGGGGGACAGGGTATTCACCCCTCCACTTT. It encodes CASSWGTGYSPLHF.

This clonotype was recorded many times. This chain uses TRBV24-1 with TRBJ1-1; 11 positions match TRBD1. Germline loops: CDR1 KGHDR, CDR2 SFDVKD. CDR3 length: 15 residues. The ends lost 5 bases at V and 0 bases at J; junction bases unmatched: 1. CDR3 sequence reads: CATSGGQGVNTEAFF. Written as DNA, the CDR3 is TGTGCCACCAGTGGGGGACAGGGGGTGAACACTGAAGCTTTCTTT.

This clonotype was seen ten or more times. This rearrangement joins TRBV7-2 to TRBJ1-2, with 8 bases matching TRBD1. Trimming at V came to 4 bases and at J to 5 bases, leaving 9 bases not matched to a gene. The germline V gene has CDR1 SGHTA and CDR2 FQGNSA. CDR3 length: 15 residues. DNA for the CDR3: TGTGCCAGCAGCTCCCAGGGGGCTAAGGGGTATGGCTACACCTTC. Protein: CASSSQGAKGYGYTF.

This clonotype has a count of ten or more. This chain joins TRBV6-1 and TRBJ2-2, with D maybe TRBD1 (5 bases). The CDR3 sequence is 13 residues long. Germline CDR1 and CDR2: MNHNS and SASEGT. V lost 6 bases and J lost 1, with 6 bases in between. CDR3 amino acids: CASRQGNTGELFF. CDR3 coding DNA: TGTGCCAGCAGGCAGGGGAACACCGGGGAGCTGTTTTTT.

There are many counts of this clonotype. This chain connects TRBV6-5 to TRBJ1-2, with 8 bases aligning to TRBD1. This CDR3 has 15 amino acids. V dropped 4 bases and J dropped 5; count of bases not matched to a gene: 9. CDR1 is MNHEY and CDR2 is SVGAGI in the germline V gene. In nucleotides, the CDR3 is TGTGCCAGCAGTTCGCCGGGACAGGCGAGGTATGGCTACACCTTC. It translates to CASSSPGQARYGYTF.

This chain links TRBV28 with TRBJ2-7; D gene unclear. The ends were cut back, 5 bases at V and 3 bases at J, with 11 bases in the middle. CDR1 and CDR2 (germline): MDHEN, SYDVKM. The CDR3 has 13 amino acids. CDR3 bases: TGTGCCAGCAGTCCCCCTCCCGGCTACGAGCAGTACTTC. Translation: CASSPPPGYEQYF.

This clonotype came up many times. V is TRBV29-1 and J is TRBJ2-5; 10 bases are shared with TRBD2. The CDR3 consists of 14 residues. The V gene end was trimmed by 6 bases and the J gene end by 0 bases; junction bases not matched to a gene: 4. CDR1 and CDR2 from the germline V gene are SQVTM and ANQGSEA. The CDR3: CSVAGLANQETQYF. Here the CDR3 DNA reads TGCAGCGTGGCGGGACTAGCGAACCAAGAGACCCAGTACTTC.

This clonotype was picked up many times. The chain's CDR3 is CASSLGGRGQETQYF. DNA of the CDR3: TGTGCCAGCAGCCTGGGGGGGCGGGGGCAAGAGACCCAGTACTTC. The rearrangement joins TRBV7-2 to TRBJ2-5, with D perhaps matching TRBD2 (7 bases). Trimming took 5 bases from V and 2 from J, leaving 15 bases between them. CDR3 length equals 15 residues. Germline V gene sequence: CDR1 SGHTA, CDR2 FQGNSA. The full variable domain, in which reference TRBV7-2 and TRBJ2-5 provide the parts outside the CDR3, is GAGVSQSPSNKVTEKGKDVELRCDPISGHTALYWYRQSLGQGLEFLIYFQGNSAPDKSGLPSDRFSAERTGGSVSTLTIQRTQQEDSAVYLCASSLGGRGQETQYFGPGTRLLVL.

At least ten counts were recorded for this clonotype. The chain couples TRBV19 to TRBJ2-2, with 11 bases matching TRBD2. Per the germline V gene, CDR1 is LNHDA and CDR2 is SQIVND (reference sequence). The CDR3 has 18 amino acids. V lost 4 bases to trimming and J lost 0 bases; unmatched junction nucleotides: 7. The CDR3 loop is CASSRHLAGGSNTGELFF. CDR3 bases: TGTGCCAGTAGTAGGCACCTAGCGGGGGGTTCGAACACCGGGGAGCTGTTTTTT.

The table lists this clonotype with many counts. V is TRBV19 and J is TRBJ2-7, with D possibly being TRBD1 (5 bases). The CDR3 totals 16 residues. Trimming took 3 bases from V and 2 from J, leaving 17 bases between them. Germline CDR1 is LNHDA and CDR2 is SQIVND (reference sequence). The CDR3 loop reads CASSILRDSKAYEQYF. Here the CDR3 DNA reads TGTGCCAGTAGTATTCTAAGAGACAGCAAAGCCTACGAGCAGTACTTC.